This TCR beta chain was obtained from a study of siplizumab effects on memory and regulatory T cells. Using immunoSEQ multiplex PCR, the repertoire was profiled, and TCRdb retains in-frame clones only, with some absent. The top ten hold 1.7% of the sample, which has tens of thousands of clones, roughly 88% seen once. General study points: Memory T cells appeared less diverse than naive cells, which seemed to contribute substantially to alloresponse. Naive-or-memory phenotypes were unassignable for roughly 80-97% of proliferating CD4+ or CD8+ clones. Unstimulated subsets accounted for the mapping of only a minor share of the clones that were alloreactive. For siplizumab cultures, the suppressive function of their proliferating Tregs was not confirmed.

CDR3 length: 15 residues. Trimming cost V 6 bases and J 0 bases, with 15 bases left between them. Germline CDR1 reads MNHNS; CDR2 reads SASEGT. As to this clone: Its cognate antigen is unknown.

The receptor was isolated from a human donor in good health. The chain links TRBV6-1 to TRBJ2-7, with a tentative D call TRBD2 (7 bases). Source material: Tregs sorted from blood. Here the CDR3 reads CASRVIGGRSYEQYF. As DNA, the CDR3 is TGTGCCAGCAGGGTTATCGGGGGGCGCTCCTACGAGCAGTACTTC.